The 24 T cell receptor beta chains given below trace back to one sample, sequenced in a study of PD-1 blockade in classical Hodgkin lymphoma. Specified time point: cycle 4 day 1 (C4D1), after 6 weeks of nivolumab. All patients relapsed after autologous stem cell transplantation, and brentuximab vedotin exposure varied. This table comes from immunoSEQ multiplex PCR, and its TCRdb copy is limited to in-frame clones, with some not included. This table has some 20,000 clones, 65% to 85% appearing once. This sample comprised peripheral blood mononuclear cells (PBMCs), obtained before the fourth cycle of nivolumab. These receptors were collected from a human donor with classical Hodgkin lymphoma.

V gene TRBV28 combines with J gene TRBJ1-6; perhaps TRBD1 as D (5 bases). V lost 6 bases, J lost 0 bases, and 6 bases lay in between. The CDR3 sequence is 14 residues long. From germline, CDR1 is MDHEN and CDR2 SYDVKM. The CDR3 sequence is CASRDISYNSPLHF. In nucleotides, the CDR3 is TGTGCCAGCAGGGACATCTCCTATAATTCACCCCTCCACTTT.

This rearrangement joins TRBV5-6 to TRBJ1-2; D not resolved. This CDR3 comprises 14 residues. Germline CDR1 SGHDT, CDR2 YYEEEE. Trimming took 2 bases from V and 2 from J, leaving 10 bases between them. CDR3 sequence reads: CASSLVGRNYGYTF. CDR3 DNA: TGTGCCAGCAGCTTAGTAGGGCGCAACTATGGCTACACCTTC. Supplemented by reference TRBV5-6 and TRBJ1-2, the full variable domain reads DAGVTQSPTHLIKTRGQQVTLRCSPKSGHDTVSWYQQALGQGPQFIFQYYEEEERQRGNFPDRFSGHQFPNYSSELNVNALLLGDSALYLCASSLVGRNYGYTFGSGTRLTVV.

The rearrangement uses TRBV9 and TRBJ2-3, with TRBD2 identical over 9 bases. The ends lost 0 bases at V and 4 bases at J; junction bases unmatched: 12. CDR3 length equals 18 residues. Germline assignment: CDR1 SGDLS and CDR2 YYNGEE. CDR3 loop: CASSVDPPGLAPSDTQYF. Written as DNA, the CDR3 is TGTGCCAGCAGCGTAGACCCTCCGGGACTAGCTCCCTCAGATACGCAGTATTTT.

This chain connects TRBV18 to TRBJ1-2, with 7 bases fitting TRBD1. The CDR3 has 16 residues. V lost 5 bases and J lost 6; bases outside the gene matches: 15. Germline lookup yields CDR1 KGHSH and CDR2 LQKENI. The CDR3 reads CASSLKLDREADGYTF. The CDR3, as DNA: TGTGCCAGCTCATTAAAACTAGACAGGGAAGCGGATGGCTACACCTTC.

The chain couples TRBV10-2 to TRBJ1-5; D call uncertain. The CDR3 is 14 residues long. V lost 6 bases and J 0 bases, leaving 9 bases between the germline ends. Looked up from germline, CDR1 is WSHSY and CDR2 is SAAADI. The chain's CDR3 is CASSLTYSNQPQHF. The CDR3 nucleotides read TGCGCCAGCAGCCTCACCTATAGCAATCAGCCCCAGCATTTT.

V is TRBV6-1 and J is TRBJ2-1, with TRBD1 matching over 8 bases. Per germline, CDR1 MNHNS and CDR2 SASEGT. V lost 2 bases and J lost 0; bases outside the gene matches: 0. The CDR3 runs 15 residues. The CDR3 region has the DNA TGTGCCAGCAGTGAACAGGGGGCCTCCTACAATGAGCAGTTCTTC. Translation gives CASSEQGASYNEQFF.

The table lists this clone with a few counts. This sequence joins TRBV25-1 and TRBJ2-3; 10 bases are a match to TRBD1. Germline V lookup: CDR1 MGHDK, CDR2 SYGVNS. V shed 3 bases and J 5 bases; nucleotides not matched to a gene: 8. The CDR3 extends over 16 amino acids. For the CDR3, the DNA is TGTGCCAGCAGTGATCGTGACAGGGGGCTCGAAGATACGCAGTATTTT. Protein: CASSDRDRGLEDTQYF.

Points on this clone: At one of its ends the junction is not consistent with the germline gene, which may arise from a read error. The V gene is TRBV7-9, the J gene TRBJ2-2, with D tentatively TRBD2 (7 bases). Germline V lookup: CDR1 SEHNR, CDR2 FQNEAQ (reference sequence). This CDR3 is built from 17 residues. The chain's CDR3 is CASSLDVRGAKTGELFF. The CDR3 nucleotides read TGTGCCAGCAGCTTAGATGTACGGGGGGCGAAGACCGGGGAGCTGTTTTTT.

The V call is TRBV7-2, the J call TRBJ2-5; TRBD1 is a possible D gene (6 bases). The germline V and J ends were trimmed by 3 bases and 2 bases, with 13 bases remaining between them. This CDR3 is 15 amino acids long. The germline V gene has CDR1 SGHTA and CDR2 FQGNSA. The DNA of the CDR3 is TGTGCCAGCAGCTTCTGGGGCAGGGGTCAAGAGACCCAGTACTTC. Its translation is CASSFWGRGQETQYF.

The J gene is TRBJ1-3, the V gene TRBV14; D call uncertain. V was shortened by 1 base and J by 2 bases, with 15 bases between the two germline ends. Germline CDR1 and CDR2: SGHDN and FVKESK. The CDR3 runs 17 residues. CDR3 protein: CASSQVLGMSTGNTIYF. CDR3 bases: TGTGCCAGCAGCCAAGTTTTGGGGATGTCGACTGGAAACACCATATATTTT.

The chain carries TRBV6-6 and TRBJ2-5; D gene ambiguous. Trimming cost V 1 base and J 5 bases, with 5 bases left between them. The CDR3 is made up of 12 amino acids. Germline CDR1 and CDR2: MNHNY and SVGAGI (reference sequence). DNA for the CDR3: TGTGCCAGCAGTTACTTCGGTGAGACCCAGTACTTC. It encodes CASSYFGETQYF.

CDR3 in DNA: TGTGCCAGCACCCAGAGGACTAGCGGGACTTTCGAGCAGTACTTC. Amino acid sequence: CASTQRTSGTFEQYF. V and J are TRBV6-6 and TRBJ2-7, with TRBD2 identical over 12 bases. The J segment lost 6 bases and the V segment lost 7 bases, leaving 10 bases of the junction unmatched. The CDR3 has 15 amino acids. Germline CDR1 reads MNHNY; CDR2 reads SVGAGI (reference sequence).

On this clone: Other DNA sequences in the same sample also yield this CDR3. V gene TRBV30 combines with J gene TRBJ2-5, with TRBD2 matching over 9 bases. Germline V gene sequence: CDR1 GTSNPN, CDR2 SVGIG (reference sequence). This CDR3 spans 14 amino acids. V gave up 7 bases and J gave up 5 bases; unmatched junction bases: 11. The CDR3 spells CAYKVAGVKETQYF. For the CDR3, the DNA is TGTGCCTATAAAGTAGCGGGAGTAAAGGAGACCCAGTACTTC.

This chain connects TRBV9 to TRBJ1-6; D is uncertain. The V gene's germline CDR1 is SGDLS and CDR2 YYNGEE. V was cut by 2 bases and J by 1 base, with 7 bases left in between. This CDR3 comprises 15 residues. The CDR3 nucleotides are TGTGCCAGCAGCGTTGAGGTTTCCTATAATTCACCCCTCCACTTT. Protein sequence: CASSVEVSYNSPLHF.

CDR3 sequence reads: CASSAFTYQETQYF. The CDR3 region has the DNA TGTGCCAGCAGCGCCTTTACGTACCAAGAGACCCAGTACTTC. The gene calls are TRBV9 and TRBJ2-5; no definite D call. The V and J ends lost 3 bases and 0 bases respectively, with 9 bases between them. Germline V gives CDR1 SGDLS, CDR2 YYNGEE. This CDR3 has 14 amino acids.

The chain is built from TRBV28 and TRBJ2-5, with TRBD1 matching over 9 bases. The CDR3 consists of 16 residues. Germline V lookup: CDR1 MDHEN, CDR2 SYDVKM. The V and J ends lost 4 bases and 5 bases, in that order; junction bases with no gene match: 11. The CDR3 nucleotides read TGTGCCAGCAGTTCCACCGGGACAGGGATGGGGGAGACCCAGTACTTC. This codes for CASSSTGTGMGETQYF.

The chain employs TRBV19 and TRBJ2-7, with D possibly called TRBD1 or TRBD2 (5 bases each). Germline loops: CDR1 LNHDA, CDR2 SQIVND (reference sequence). CDR3 length equals 13 residues. V was shortened by 4 bases and J by 3 bases, with 10 bases between the two germline ends. The CDR3 region is CASSRGESYEQYF. CDR3 sequence (DNA): TGTGCCAGTAGTAGAGGGGAAAGCTACGAGCAGTACTTC.

V usage is TRBV7-2 and J usage is TRBJ2-5; D call uncertain. Germline loops: CDR1 SGHTA, CDR2 FQGNSA. V lost 5 bases and J lost 4, with 11 bases in between. The CDR3 loop spans 13 amino acids. CDR3 DNA: TGTGCCAGCAGCGTAGGGCCGAGAGAGACCCAGTACTTC. Amino acid sequence: CASSVGPRETQYF.

The CDR3 coding sequence is TGTGCCAGCAGTTTACAGGCGGGACGTCCCTACGAGCAGTACGTC. Protein product: CASSLQAGRPYEQYV. The gene calls are TRBV27 and TRBJ2-7; the D gene is possibly TRBD2 (6 bases). With 2 bases removed from V and 2 bases from J, the gap between germline ends came to 13 bases. The CDR3 has 15 residues. Germline CDR1 MNHEY, CDR2 SMNVEV (reference sequence).

This clone has a handful of counts. The V and J genes are TRBV6-1 and TRBJ2-3; 7 positions agree with TRBD2. Unmatched junction bases numbered 8, after V lost 4 bases and J lost 1 base. Looked up from germline, CDR1 is MNHNS and CDR2 is SASEGT. The CDR3 is 16 amino acids. The CDR3 is CASSVSSGAGTDTQYF. As DNA, the CDR3 is TGTGCCAGCAGTGTGAGCAGCGGGGCAGGCACAGATACGCAGTATTTT.

The chain carries TRBV19 and TRBJ2-1; no clear D gene. Trimming took 1 base from V and 0 from J, leaving 4 bases between them. Germline V gene lookup returns CDR1 LNHDA and CDR2 SQIVND (reference sequence). The CDR3 spans 14 residues. The CDR3 region is CASSIGSSYNEQFF. Here the CDR3 DNA reads TGTGCCAGTAGTATAGGGAGCTCCTACAATGAGCAGTTCTTC. The full variable domain, its missing parts supplied by reference TRBV19 and TRBJ2-1, is DGGITQSPKYLFRKEGQNVTLSCEQNLNHDAMYWYRQDPGQGLRLIYYSQIVNDFQKGDIAEGYSVSREKKESFPLTVTSAQKNPTAFYLCASSIGSSYNEQFFGPGTRLTVL.

The rearrangement joins TRBV29-1 to TRBJ2-5; a possible D gene is TRBD2 (6 bases). Trimming removed 5 bases from V and 3 bases from J, with 16 bases in between. The CDR3 runs 14 residues. The germline CDR1 and CDR2 sequences are SQVTM and ANQGSEA. For the CDR3, the DNA is TGCAGCGTTTTTTCGTGGGGCGGGGAAGAGACCCAGTACTTC. Its protein product is CSVFSWGGEETQYF. The entire variable domain, with the rest obtained from reference TRBV29-1 and TRBJ2-5, is as follows: SAVISQKPSRDICQRGTSLTIQCQVDSQVTMMFWYRQQPGQSLTLIATANQGSEATYESGFVIDKFPISRPNLTFSTLTVSNMSPEDSSIYLCSVFSWGGEETQYFGPGTRLLVL.

The chain joins TRBV5-6 to TRBJ2-7; 12 bases align to TRBD2. V shed 4 bases and J 3 bases; nucleotides not matched to a gene: 5. Germline V gene sequence: CDR1 SGHDT, CDR2 YYEEEE. The CDR3 runs 15 residues. Here the CDR3 reads CASSTGLAGNYEQYF. The CDR3 DNA reads TGTGCCAGCAGCACAGGACTAGCGGGGAACTACGAGCAGTACTTC.

This sequence joins TRBV6-5 and TRBJ2-1, with 14 bases that match TRBD2. Trimming at V came to 0 bases and at J to 6 bases, leaving 1 base not matched to a gene. Looked up from germline, CDR1 is MNHEY and CDR2 is SVGAGI. The CDR3 loop spans 16 amino acids. The CDR3 loop is CASSYSGTSGSNEQFF. CDR3 DNA: TGTGCCAGCAGTTACTCCGGGACTAGCGGGAGCAATGAGCAGTTCTTC.